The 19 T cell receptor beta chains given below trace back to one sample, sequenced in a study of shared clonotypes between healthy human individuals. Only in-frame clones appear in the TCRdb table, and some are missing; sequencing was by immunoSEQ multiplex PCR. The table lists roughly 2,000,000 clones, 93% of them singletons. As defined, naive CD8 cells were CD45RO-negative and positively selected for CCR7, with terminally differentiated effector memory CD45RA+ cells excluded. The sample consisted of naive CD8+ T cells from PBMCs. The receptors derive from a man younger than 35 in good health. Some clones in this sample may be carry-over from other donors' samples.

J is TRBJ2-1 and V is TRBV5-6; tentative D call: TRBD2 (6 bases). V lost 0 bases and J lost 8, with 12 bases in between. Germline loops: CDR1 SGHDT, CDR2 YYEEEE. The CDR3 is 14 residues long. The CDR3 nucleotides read TGTGCCAGCAGCTTGGAGACTAGAGTCTATGAGCAGTTCTTC. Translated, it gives CASSLETRVYEQFF.

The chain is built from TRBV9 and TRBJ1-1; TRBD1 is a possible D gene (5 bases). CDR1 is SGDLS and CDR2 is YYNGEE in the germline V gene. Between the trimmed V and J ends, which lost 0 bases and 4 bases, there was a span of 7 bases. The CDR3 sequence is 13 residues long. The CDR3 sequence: CASSVGDFTEAFF. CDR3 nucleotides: TGTGCCAGCAGCGTAGGGGACTTCACTGAAGCTTTCTTT.

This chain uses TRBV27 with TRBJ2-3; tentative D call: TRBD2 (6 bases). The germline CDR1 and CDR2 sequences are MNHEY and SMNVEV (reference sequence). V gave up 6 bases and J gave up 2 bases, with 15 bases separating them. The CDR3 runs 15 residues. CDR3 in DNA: TGTGCCAGCAGACTCCCTGGGGGGACCACAGATACGCAGTATTTT. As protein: CASRLPGGTTDTQYF.

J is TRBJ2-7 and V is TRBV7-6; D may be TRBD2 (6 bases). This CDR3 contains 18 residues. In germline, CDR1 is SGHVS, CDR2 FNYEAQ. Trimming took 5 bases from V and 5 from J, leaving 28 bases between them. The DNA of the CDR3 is TGTGCCAGCAGCGTAACGGGGCCAGCGGGCCCGCTACAAAACGAGCAGTACTTC. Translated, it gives CASSVTGPAGPLQNEQYF.

In nucleotides, the CDR3 is TGTGCCAGCGGCCTAAGGGGTCAAACCCCCTACGAGCAGTACTTC. Its translation is CASGLRGQTPYEQYF. The V call is TRBV27, the J call TRBJ2-7; possibly TRBD1 for D (5 bases). This CDR3 contains 15 residues. V was trimmed by 8 bases and J by 2 bases, leaving 19 bases between them. The germline V gene has CDR1 MNHEY and CDR2 SMNVEV (reference sequence).

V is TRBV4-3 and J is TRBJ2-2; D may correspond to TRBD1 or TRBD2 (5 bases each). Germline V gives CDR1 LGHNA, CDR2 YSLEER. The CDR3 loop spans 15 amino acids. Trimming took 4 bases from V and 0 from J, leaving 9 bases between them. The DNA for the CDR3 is TGCGCCAGCAGCCGGGACGGATCGAACACCGGGGAGCTGTTTTTT. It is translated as CASSRDGSNTGELFF.

CDR3 nucleotide sequence: TGTGCCAGCAGCCCGGGACGGACTAGCACAGATACGCAGTATTTT. It translates to CASSPGRTSTDTQYF. The chain is built from TRBV7-3 and TRBJ2-3; D tentatively reads TRBD1 or TRBD2 (5 bases each). Trimming took off 5 bases at V and 0 bases at J, with 12 bases between the two ends. Germline V gene sequence: CDR1 SGHTA, CDR2 FQGTGA. There are 15 residues in the CDR3.

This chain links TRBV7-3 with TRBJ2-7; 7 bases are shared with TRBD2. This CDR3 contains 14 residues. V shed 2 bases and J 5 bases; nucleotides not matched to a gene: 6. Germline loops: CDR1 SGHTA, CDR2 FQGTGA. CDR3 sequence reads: CASSLVGGPHEQYF. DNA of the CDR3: TGTGCCAGCAGCTTAGTGGGAGGGCCCCACGAGCAGTACTTC.

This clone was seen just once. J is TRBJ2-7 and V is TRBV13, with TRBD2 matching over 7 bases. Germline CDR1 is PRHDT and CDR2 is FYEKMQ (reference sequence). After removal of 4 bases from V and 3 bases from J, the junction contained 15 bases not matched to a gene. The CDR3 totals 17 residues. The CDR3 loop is CASSSQKRASGFYEQYF. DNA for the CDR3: TGTGCCAGCAGCTCCCAAAAAAGGGCTAGCGGCTTCTACGAGCAGTACTTC.

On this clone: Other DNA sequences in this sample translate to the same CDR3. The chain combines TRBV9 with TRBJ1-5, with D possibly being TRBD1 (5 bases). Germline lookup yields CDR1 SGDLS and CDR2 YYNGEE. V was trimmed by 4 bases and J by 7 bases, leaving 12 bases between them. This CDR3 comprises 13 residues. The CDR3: CASSPTGGQPQHF. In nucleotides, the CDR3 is TGTGCCAGCAGCCCTACGGGGGGGCAGCCCCAGCATTTT.

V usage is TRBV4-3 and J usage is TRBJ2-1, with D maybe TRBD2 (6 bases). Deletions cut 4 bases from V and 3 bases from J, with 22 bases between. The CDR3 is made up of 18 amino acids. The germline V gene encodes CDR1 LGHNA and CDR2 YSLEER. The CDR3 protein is CASSLSPGLGGNYNEQFF. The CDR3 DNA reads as TGCGCCAGCAGCCTCAGCCCCGGGTTGGGCGGGAACTACAATGAGCAGTTCTTC.

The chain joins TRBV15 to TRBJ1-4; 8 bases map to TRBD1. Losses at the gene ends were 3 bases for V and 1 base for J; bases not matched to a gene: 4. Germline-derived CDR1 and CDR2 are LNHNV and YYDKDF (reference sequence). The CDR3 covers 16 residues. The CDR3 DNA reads TGTGCCACCAGCAGGGACAGGGAACGAACTAATGAAAAACTGTTTTTT. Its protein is CATSRDRERTNEKLFF.

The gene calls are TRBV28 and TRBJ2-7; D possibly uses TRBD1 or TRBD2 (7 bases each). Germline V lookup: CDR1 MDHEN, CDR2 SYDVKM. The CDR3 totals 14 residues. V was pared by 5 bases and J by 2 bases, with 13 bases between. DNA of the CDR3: TGTGCCAGCAGTGCCTCAGGGGGGGCCTACGAGCAGTACTTC. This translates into CASSASGGAYEQYF. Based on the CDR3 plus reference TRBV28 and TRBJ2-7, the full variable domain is DVKVTQSSRYLVKRTGEKVFLECVQDMDHENMFWYRQDPGLGLRLIYFSYDVKMKEKGDIPEGYSVSREKKERFSLILESASTNQTSMYLCASSASGGAYEQYFGPGTRLTVT.

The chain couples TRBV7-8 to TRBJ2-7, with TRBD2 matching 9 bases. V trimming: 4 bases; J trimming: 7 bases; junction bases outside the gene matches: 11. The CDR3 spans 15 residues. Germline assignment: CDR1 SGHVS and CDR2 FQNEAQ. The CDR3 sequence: CASSSSPGLAREQYF. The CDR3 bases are TGTGCCAGCAGCTCCTCCCCGGGACTAGCCCGAGAGCAGTACTTC.

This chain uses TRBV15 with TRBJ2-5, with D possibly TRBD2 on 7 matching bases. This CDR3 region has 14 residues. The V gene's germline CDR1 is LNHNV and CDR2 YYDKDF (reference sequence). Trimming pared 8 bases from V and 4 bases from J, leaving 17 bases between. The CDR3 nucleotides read TGTGCCACCGGAGGGGGGGGTCTAGGAGAGACCCAGTACTTC. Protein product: CATGGGGLGETQYF.

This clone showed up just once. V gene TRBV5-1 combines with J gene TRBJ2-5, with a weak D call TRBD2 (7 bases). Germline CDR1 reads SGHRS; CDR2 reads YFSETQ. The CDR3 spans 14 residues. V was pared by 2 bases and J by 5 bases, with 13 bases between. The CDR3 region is CASSFGGGGETQYF. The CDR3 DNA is TGCGCCAGCAGCTTTGGGGGCGGGGGCGAGACCCAGTACTTC.

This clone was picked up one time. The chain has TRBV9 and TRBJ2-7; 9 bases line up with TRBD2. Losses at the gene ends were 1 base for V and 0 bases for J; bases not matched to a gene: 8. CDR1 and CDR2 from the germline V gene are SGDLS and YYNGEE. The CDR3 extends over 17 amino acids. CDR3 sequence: CASSVSPSSGSSYEQYF. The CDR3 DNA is TGTGCCAGCAGCGTAAGCCCAAGTAGCGGGAGCTCCTACGAGCAGTACTTC.

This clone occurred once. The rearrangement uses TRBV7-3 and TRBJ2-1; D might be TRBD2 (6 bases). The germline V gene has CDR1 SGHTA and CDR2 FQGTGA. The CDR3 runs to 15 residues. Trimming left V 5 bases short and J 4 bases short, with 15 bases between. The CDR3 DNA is TGTGCCAGCAGCCTTCGAGGGGACTTATACAATGAGCAGTTCTTC. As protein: CASSLRGDLYNEQFF.

The CDR3 DNA follows: TGCAGTGCTAGTCCCGAAGAAACCTTC. It is translated as CSASPEETF. V and J are TRBV20-1 and TRBJ1-2; unclear D gene. The CDR3 spans 9 residues. V was trimmed by 3 bases and J by 14 bases, leaving 10 bases between them. Per the germline V gene, CDR1 is DFQATT and CDR2 is SNEGSKA (reference sequence).